The source of this T cell receptor (beta chain) is a study of CD8+ T cells in alopecia areata. Overall study findings and caveats: Scalp samples also yield sequences of resident alphabeta T cells from normal skin.

This clone was counted between two and nine times. The antigen is not known. The study team obtained lesional scalp punch biopsies and peripheral blood from alopecia areata patients. TCR sequencing used cDNA made by reverse transcription of extracted RNA. The assay was immunoSEQ multiplex PCR, and TCRdb's table has in-frame clones only and misses some. The sample consists of some 130,000 clones, more than 40% of them appearing once. The receptor was isolated from a human donor with alopecia areata. The source was CD8+ T cells sorted from blood, collected at week 0.

CDR3 in DNA: TGCAGCGTTGGGGACCGCCCGAGCTCCTACAATGAGCAGTTCTTC. Translated, it gives CSVGDRPSSYNEQFF. This chain connects TRBV29-1 to TRBJ2-1; tentatively, D is TRBD1 or TRBD2 (5 bases each). V lost 4 bases and J 0 bases, leaving 13 bases between the germline ends. The germline gives CDR1 SQVTM, CDR2 ANQGSEA. This CDR3 spans 15 amino acids.